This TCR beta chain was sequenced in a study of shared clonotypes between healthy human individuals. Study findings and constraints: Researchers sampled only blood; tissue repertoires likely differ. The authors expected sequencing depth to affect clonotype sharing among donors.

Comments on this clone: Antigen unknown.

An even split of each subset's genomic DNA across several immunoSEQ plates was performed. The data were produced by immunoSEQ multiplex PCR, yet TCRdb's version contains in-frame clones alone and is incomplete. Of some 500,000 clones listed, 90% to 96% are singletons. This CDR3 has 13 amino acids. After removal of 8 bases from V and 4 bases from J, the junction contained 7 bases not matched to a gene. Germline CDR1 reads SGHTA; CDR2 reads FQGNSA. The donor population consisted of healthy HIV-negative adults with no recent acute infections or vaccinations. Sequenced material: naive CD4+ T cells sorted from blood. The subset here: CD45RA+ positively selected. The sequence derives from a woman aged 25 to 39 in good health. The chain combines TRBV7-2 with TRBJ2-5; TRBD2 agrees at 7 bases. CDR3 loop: CASGPGGGETQYF. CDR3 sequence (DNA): TGTGCCAGCGGGCCGGGAGGAGGAGAGACCCAGTACTTC.